One sample yielded the 30 T cell receptor beta chains listed below, sequenced in a study of blood T cell repertoires in COVID-19. Using immunoSEQ multiplex PCR, the repertoire was profiled, and TCRdb retains in-frame clones only, with some absent. The data contain 250,000 to 300,000 clones, over 80% of them singletons. The sample was PBMCs or T cells enriched from blood (not recorded which). The source of these receptors is a human donor in a cohort exposed to, infected with or recovered from COVID-19 (not recorded which). The donor label of this sample is uncertain.

V and J are TRBV29-1 and TRBJ1-1; the match to TRBD1 covers 7 bases. In germline, CDR1 is SQVTM, CDR2 ANQGSEA. The CDR3 is 14 residues long. Trimming cost V 3 bases and J 1 base; bases outside gene matches: 5. CDR3 sequence reads: CSVEHRGWNTEAFF. CDR3 bases: TGCAGCGTTGAGCACAGGGGATGGAACACTGAAGCTTTCTTT.

This clone was found once. The rearrangement uses TRBV6-1 and TRBJ1-2; 9 bases agree with TRBD1. Germline CDR1 is MNHNS and CDR2 is SASEGT. The CDR3 runs 17 residues. V gave up 4 bases and J gave up 7 bases; unmatched junction bases: 16. CDR3 nucleotide sequence: TGTGCCAGCAGTGGTAACAGGGGGCGCTTAGAATTGGGTGGCTACACCTTC. Translated, it gives CASSGNRGRLELGGYTF.

As DNA, the CDR3 is TGTGCCAGCAGCTTAGCGGGGGGGCGCACTGAGCAGTTCTTC. This translates into CASSLAGGRTEQFF. The chain uses TRBV11-2 and TRBJ2-1; TRBD2 agrees at 8 bases. There are 14 residues in the CDR3. Trimming removed 1 base from V and 9 bases from J; junction bases left unmatched: 5. The germline V gene encodes CDR1 SGHAT and CDR2 FQNNGV.

This clone was observed once. The gene calls are TRBV7-2 and TRBJ2-7; 9 bases fit TRBD2. The V segment lost 6 bases and the J segment 4 bases; nucleotides outside the gene matches: 13. Germline loops: CDR1 SGHTA, CDR2 FQGNSA. The CDR3 consists of 16 residues. CDR3 nucleotides: TGTGCCAGCAGTCCCGTGGGCGGGGGGGCCGTTTACGAGCAGTACTTC. This gives the protein CASSPVGGGAVYEQYF.

The chain is built from TRBV27 and TRBJ2-3; 11 nucleotides match TRBD1. Unmatched junction bases numbered 5, after V lost 6 bases and J lost 6 bases. The CDR3 length is 14 residues. CDR1 is MNHEY, CDR2 SMNVEV, per germline (reference sequence). CDR3 coding DNA: TGTGCCAGCAGCAGGGGACAGGGGGTGGATACGCAGTATTTT. Protein: CASSRGQGVDTQYF.

The chain uses TRBV7-2 and TRBJ2-7, with D maybe TRBD1 (6 bases). Trimming left V 5 bases short and J 6 bases short, with 14 bases between. Germline V gene data show CDR1 as SGHTA and CDR2 as FQGNSA. This CDR3 comprises 13 residues. CDR3 bases: TGTGCCAGCAGCCCGCAAACAGGGTCCGAGCAGTACTTC. Its translation is CASSPQTGSEQYF.

V is TRBV7-8 and J is TRBJ2-6; D is possibly TRBD1 (6 bases). The V gene's germline CDR1 is SGHVS and CDR2 FQNEAQ. The CDR3 sequence is 19 residues long. V was clipped by 3 bases and J by 7 bases, with 25 bases between them. CDR3 loop: CASSFTDPRERDKANVLTF. CDR3 sequence (DNA): TGTGCCAGCAGCTTCACTGACCCTAGGGAGAGGGACAAAGCCAACGTCCTGACTTTC.

The chain recombines TRBV5-1 with TRBJ2-3; 7 nucleotides match TRBD1. The J segment lost 2 bases and the V segment lost 5 bases, leaving 11 bases of the junction unmatched. Germline CDR1 is SGHRS and CDR2 is YFSETQ. This CDR3 has 16 residues. CDR3 region: CASRATGQPDTDTQYF. In DNA form, the CDR3 reads TGCGCCAGCAGGGCGACGGGACAGCCTGACACAGATACGCAGTATTTT.

The rearrangement joins TRBV24-1 to TRBJ1-5; the D gene is possibly TRBD1 (6 bases). Germline CDR1 and CDR2: KGHDR and SFDVKD. The CDR3 is made up of 18 amino acids. The V and J ends lost 4 bases and 2 bases respectively, with 20 bases between them. CDR3 coding DNA: TGTGCCACCAGTGACCTCCCCAGGGGTGGGTCGCGCAATCAGCCCCAGCATTTT. The encoded protein is CATSDLPRGGSRNQPQHF.

This clone showed up just once. CDR3 loop: CASSLGAGSSYEQYF. The CDR3 region has the DNA TGTGCCAGCAGCTTGGGGGCAGGGAGCTCCTACGAGCAGTACTTC. The V call is TRBV9, the J call TRBJ2-7, with a tentative D call TRBD1 (6 bases). Germline CDR1 SGDLS, CDR2 YYNGEE. The CDR3 is 15 residues long. Trimming cost V 4 bases and J 0 bases, with 14 bases left between them.

This clone has just one count. This chain uses TRBV3-1 (or the pseudogene TRBV3-2) with TRBJ2-3, with 9 bases aligning to TRBD2. This CDR3 has 17 amino acids. Germline V CDR1 and CDR2: LGHDT, YNNKEL (reference sequence). Trimming at V came to 2 bases and at J to 2 bases, leaving 8 bases not matched to a gene. CDR3 sequence (DNA): TGTGCCAGCAGCCAACCAGGGGCTAGCGGGACCACAGATACGCAGTATTTT. It encodes CASSQPGASGTTDTQYF.

V is TRBV9 and J is TRBJ2-7, with 10 bases that match TRBD1. The CDR3 is 16 amino acids. Germline lookup yields CDR1 SGDLS and CDR2 YYNGEE. The J segment lost 2 bases and the V segment lost 4 bases, leaving 9 bases of the junction unmatched. For the CDR3, the DNA is TGTGCCAGCAGCCCGGGGGACAGGGGAGCGCCCTACGAGCAGTACTTC. It translates to CASSPGDRGAPYEQYF.

This sequence joins TRBV27 and TRBJ2-5, with 10 bases fitting TRBD2. In germline, CDR1 is MNHEY, CDR2 SMNVEV (reference sequence). This CDR3 is built from 16 residues. V was clipped by 3 bases and J by 1 base; unmatched bases: 5. Here the CDR3 reads CASSFQVAGGQETQYF. The CDR3, as DNA: TGTGCCAGCAGTTTCCAGGTAGCGGGGGGCCAAGAGACCCAGTACTTC.

This clone showed up just a few times. This chain connects TRBV6-6 to TRBJ1-3; 10 nucleotides match TRBD1. This CDR3 is 18 amino acids long. V gave up 10 bases and J gave up 0 bases; unmatched junction bases: 15. CDR1 is MNHNY and CDR2 is SVGAGI in the germline V gene (reference sequence). This chain's CDR3 is CATSRGTGASSSGNTIYF. The CDR3 coding sequence is TGTGCCACCAGCCGAGGGACAGGGGCCTCGAGCTCTGGAAACACCATATATTTT.

This chain uses TRBV27 with TRBJ1-6; no clear D. CDR3 length: 16 residues. Deletions cut 2 bases from V and 0 bases from J, with 8 bases between. The germline V gene has CDR1 MNHEY and CDR2 SMNVEV (reference sequence). This chain's CDR3 is CASSLEGPSYNSPLHF. CDR3 DNA: TGTGCCAGCAGTTTAGAGGGCCCCTCCTATAATTCACCCCTCCACTTT.

The gene calls are TRBV2 and TRBJ2-5, with TRBD2 matching 12 bases. This CDR3 has 15 amino acids. Trimming cost V 4 bases and J 3 bases; bases outside gene matches: 3. Per the germline V gene, CDR1 is SNHLY and CDR2 is FYNNEI. The chain's CDR3 is CASSATSGGEETQYF. The CDR3 DNA is TGTGCCAGCAGTGCGACTAGCGGGGGTGAAGAGACCCAGTACTTC.

The chain is built from TRBV20-1 and TRBJ2-7, with 9 bases fitting TRBD1. The CDR3 sequence is 14 residues long. J gave up 2 bases and V 3 bases, and 5 bases lay outside the gene matches. Germline lookup yields CDR1 DFQATT and CDR2 SNEGSKA (reference sequence). The CDR3 spells CSASNWDRAYEQYF. The CDR3 DNA is TGCAGTGCTAGTAATTGGGACAGGGCCTACGAGCAGTACTTC.

CDR3 nucleotides: TGTGCCACCAGCAGAGATGGAGGGAACAATGAGCAGTTCTTC. Amino acids: CATSRDGGNNEQFF. The V gene is TRBV15, the J gene TRBJ2-1; maybe TRBD2 (6 bases). The ends were cut back, 0 bases at V and 5 bases at J, with 8 bases in the middle. The length of the CDR3 is 14 residues. The germline CDR1 and CDR2 sequences are LNHNV and YYDKDF (reference sequence). The entire variable domain, with the rest obtained from reference TRBV15 and TRBJ2-1, is as follows: DAMVIQNPRYQVTQFGKPVTLSCSQTLNHNVMYWYQQKSSQAPKLLFHYYDKDFNNEADTPDNFQSRRPNTSFCFLDIRSPGLGDTAMYLCATSRDGGNNEQFFGPGTRLTVL.

The V call is TRBV6-5, the J call TRBJ2-7; D is possibly TRBD1 (5 bases). Trimming took 3 bases from V and 0 from J, leaving 9 bases between them. Germline CDR1 MNHEY, CDR2 SVGAGI. The CDR3 has 14 residues. The CDR3 region is CASSYRTYSYEQYF. For the CDR3, the DNA is TGTGCCAGCAGTTATCGGACATACTCCTACGAGCAGTACTTC.

V gene TRBV4-1 combines with J gene TRBJ2-7; a weak D match, TRBD1 (6 bases). This CDR3 has 14 residues. The germline gives CDR1 MGHRA, CDR2 YSYEKL. V was trimmed by 3 bases and J by 5 bases, leaving 14 bases between them. CDR3 in amino acids: CASSQKPGVDEQYF. The DNA for the CDR3 is TGCGCCAGCAGCCAGAAGCCAGGGGTCGACGAGCAGTACTTC.

V gene TRBV10-2 combines with J gene TRBJ2-5, with D perhaps TRBD2 (6 bases). Trimming stripped 8 bases from V and 4 bases from J, with 11 bases between. This CDR3 is 12 amino acids long. CDR1 is WSHSY, CDR2 SAAADI, per germline. As DNA, the CDR3 is TGCGCCAGCCGTCGGCGGGGAGAGACCCAGTACTTC. It is translated as CASRRRGETQYF.

The chain couples TRBV5-6 to TRBJ1-5, with D unresolved. The V end was cut by 1 base, the J end by 7 bases, with 18 bases between. Germline loops: CDR1 SGHDT, CDR2 YYEEEE. The CDR3 sequence is 16 residues long. CDR3 protein: CASSLRRSEPGQPQHF. As DNA, the CDR3 is TGTGCCAGCAGCTTGAGACGATCGGAGCCCGGACAGCCCCAGCATTTT.

V usage is TRBV7-2 and J usage is TRBJ1-2, with 7 bases that match TRBD1. V lost 5 bases to trimming and J lost 4 bases; unmatched junction nucleotides: 4. The length of the CDR3 is 13 residues. CDR1 and CDR2 (germline): SGHTA, FQGNSA. The CDR3 reads CASSPGTAYGYTF. The CDR3 DNA follows: TGTGCCAGCAGCCCGGGGACAGCCTATGGCTACACCTTC.

V and J are TRBV30 and TRBJ1-1; 7 bases fit TRBD1. Germline CDR1 is GTSNPN and CDR2 is SVGIG (reference sequence). The CDR3 length is 14 residues. The trim removed 4 bases at V and 1 base at J, leaving 6 bases unmatched. CDR3 in amino acids: CAWNRGIGNTEAFF. The DNA of the CDR3 is TGTGCCTGGAACAGGGGTATCGGGAACACTGAAGCTTTCTTT. Variable domain in full (rest from reference TRBV30 and TRBJ1-1): SQTIHQWPATLVQPVGSPLSLECTVEGTSNPNLYWYRQAAGRGLQLLFYSVGIGQISSEVPQNLSASRPQDRQFILSSKKLLLSDSGFYLCAWNRGIGNTEAFFGQGTRLTVV.

The rearrangement links TRBV27 to TRBJ1-5; D is perhaps TRBD1 (5 bases). The CDR3 runs to 14 residues. From germline, CDR1 is MNHEY and CDR2 SMNVEV (reference sequence). The V gene lost 4 bases and the J gene lost 4 bases, with 11 bases spanning the gap. The chain's CDR3 is CASSWRGGNQPQHF. In nucleotides, the CDR3 is TGTGCCAGCAGTTGGAGGGGAGGTAATCAGCCCCAGCATTTT.

The DNA of the CDR3 is TGTGCCAGCAGTGGGGGGGTATCCGAAGCTTTCTTT. Protein: CASSGGVSEAFF. The V gene is TRBV12-3 or TRBV12-4, the J gene TRBJ1-1; a possible D gene is TRBD1 (5 bases). The CDR3 is 12 amino acids. The V end was cut by 5 bases, the J end by 8 bases, with 12 bases between.

The V and J genes are TRBV30 and TRBJ1-5; D is possibly TRBD1 (5 bases). The CDR3 is 14 residues long. Germline V gives CDR1 GTSNPN, CDR2 SVGIG (reference sequence). V was trimmed by 5 bases and J by 6 bases, leaving 17 bases between them. CDR3 region: CAWGTGTRGQPQHF. CDR3 nucleotides: TGTGCCTGGGGTACCGGGACTAGAGGTCAGCCCCAGCATTTT.

This chain uses TRBV7-2 with TRBJ1-5; no definite D call. Germline CDR1 and CDR2: SGHTA and FQGNSA. Trimming took 2 bases from V and 4 from J, leaving 12 bases between them. This CDR3 comprises 15 residues. CDR3 sequence: CASSLSFTGNQPQHF. In nucleotides, the CDR3 is TGTGCCAGCAGCTTAAGCTTCACGGGTAATCAGCCCCAGCATTTT.

This clone was counted between two and nine times. This chain links TRBV10-3 with TRBJ1-1, with 9 positions matching TRBD1. The CDR3 spans 14 residues. Germline CDR1 ENHRY, CDR2 SYGVKD. V trimming: 8 bases; J trimming: 4 bases; junction bases outside the gene matches: 8. CDR3 region: CAIGGQGRGTEAFF. The CDR3 nucleotides are TGTGCCATCGGAGGACAGGGGCGAGGCACTGAAGCTTTCTTT.

This chain links TRBV5-1 with TRBJ2-1, with D unclear. Germline V gene data show CDR1 as SGHRS and CDR2 as YFSETQ. The CDR3 totals 15 residues. Deletions cut 0 bases from V and 0 bases from J, with 7 bases between. Here the CDR3 reads CASSLESSSYNEQFF. The DNA for the CDR3 is TGCGCCAGCAGCTTGGAATCTAGCTCCTACAATGAGCAGTTCTTC.